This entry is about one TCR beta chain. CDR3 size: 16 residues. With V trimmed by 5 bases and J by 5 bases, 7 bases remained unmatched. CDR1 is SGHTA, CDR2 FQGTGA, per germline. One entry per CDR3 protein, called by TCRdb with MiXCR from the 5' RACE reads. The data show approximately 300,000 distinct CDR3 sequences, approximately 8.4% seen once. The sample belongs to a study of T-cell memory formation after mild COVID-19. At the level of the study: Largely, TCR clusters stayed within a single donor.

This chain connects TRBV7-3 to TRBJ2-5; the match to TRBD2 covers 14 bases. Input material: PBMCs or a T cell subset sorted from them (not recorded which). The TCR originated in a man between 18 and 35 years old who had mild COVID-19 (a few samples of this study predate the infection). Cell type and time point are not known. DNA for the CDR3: TGTGCCAGCAGCCCCCGACTAGCGGGGGGGATTGAGACCCAGTACTTC. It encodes CASSPRLAGGIETQYF.